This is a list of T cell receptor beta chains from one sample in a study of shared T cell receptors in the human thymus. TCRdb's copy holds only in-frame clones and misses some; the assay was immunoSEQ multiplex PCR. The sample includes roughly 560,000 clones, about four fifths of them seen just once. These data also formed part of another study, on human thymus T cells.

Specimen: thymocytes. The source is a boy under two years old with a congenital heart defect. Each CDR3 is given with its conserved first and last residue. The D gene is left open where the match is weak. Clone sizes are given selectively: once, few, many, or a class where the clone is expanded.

CAISESVGGQGVSYEQYF,TGTGCCATCAGTGAGTCGGTAGGGGGCCAGGGAGTGTCCTACGAGCAGTACTTC,TRBV10-3,few,TRBD1,TRBJ2-7
CASSSFRDYPTDTQYF,TGTGCCAGCAGTTCTTTCCGGGACTACCCCACAGATACGCAGTATTTT,TRBV27,NA,TRBD2,TRBJ2-3
CATSRGERETEDTQYF,TGTGCCACCAGCAGAGGGGAGCGGGAGACTGAAGATACGCAGTATTTT,TRBV15,few,TRBD2,TRBJ2-3
CSVGLAGAHNEQFF,TGCAGCGTTGGTCTAGCGGGAGCCCACAATGAGCAGTTCTTC,TRBV29-1,NA,TRBD2,TRBJ2-1
CASSLANPGEGQETQYF,TGTGCCAGCAGCTTGGCCAACCCCGGGGAGGGCCAAGAGACCCAGTACTTC,TRBV5-4,NA,TRBD2,TRBJ2-5
CASSFKTASSGNTIYF,TGTGCCAGCAGTTTTAAGACAGCTTCCTCTGGAAACACCATATATTTT,TRBV28,NA,NA,TRBJ1-3
CAWREGRVSYEQYF,TGTGCCTGGAGGGAGGGGCGGGTTTCCTACGAGCAGTACTTC,TRBV30,once,NA,TRBJ2-7
CASSVGGMGTGPYEQYF,TGTGCCAGCAGCGTAGGAGGAATGGGGACAGGCCCCTACGAGCAGTACTTC,TRBV9,NA,TRBD1,TRBJ2-7
CASSEFSRDRGYNEQFF,TGCGCCAGCAGTGAGTTTTCCCGGGACAGGGGGTACAATGAGCAGTTCTTC,TRBV10-2,NA,TRBD1,TRBJ2-1
CASSQEGRVASGRSTIYNEQFF,TGCGCCAGCAGCCAAGAGGGGAGAGTTGCTAGCGGGAGGTCGACAATCTACAATGAGCAGTTCTTC,TRBV4-3,NA,TRBD2,TRBJ2-1
CASSLGGVTEAFF,TGTGCCAGCAGCTTAGGAGGGGTCACTGAAGCTTTCTTT,TRBV7-3,NA,NA,TRBJ1-1
CASSQVGGVRTDTQYF,TGCGCCAGCAGCCAAGTTGGGGGGGTACGCACAGATACGCAGTATTTT,TRBV4-3,once,TRBD2,TRBJ2-3
CAISEWGGRAGEQFF,TGTGCCATCAGTGAGTGGGGCGGGAGGGCTGGTGAGCAGTTCTTC,TRBV10-3,few,TRBD2,TRBJ2-1
CASSEELAGEGTQYF,TGTGCCAGCAGTGAAGAACTAGCGGGAGAGGGGACCCAGTACTTC,TRBV2,NA,TRBD2,TRBJ2-5
CASSPGREDSPLHF,TGTGCCAGCTCGCCGGGAAGGGAGGATTCACCCCTCCACTTT,TRBV25-1,NA,NA,TRBJ1-6
CASSTRRNYGYTF,TGTGCCAGTAGTACCCGCAGGAACTATGGCTACACCTTC,TRBV19,NA,NA,TRBJ1-2
CATSRDSQPQHF,TGTGCCACCAGCAGAGATTCGCAGCCCCAGCATTTT,TRBV15,NA,NA,TRBJ1-5
CASSQLQISGSTTEAFF,TGCGCCAGCAGCCAACTTCAAATTTCGGGATCAACCACTGAAGCTTTCTTT,TRBV4-3,few,NA,TRBJ1-1
CASSPGLAGVHNEQFF,TGTGCCAGCAGCCCAGGACTAGCGGGAGTTCACAATGAGCAGTTCTTC,TRBV11-2,NA,TRBD2,TRBJ2-1
CASSPQGSLSYEQYF,TGTGCCAGCAGCCCACAGGGGTCGCTCTCCTACGAGCAGTACTTC,TRBV6-6,NA,TRBD1,TRBJ2-7
CASSHQRTEGGYTF,TGTGCCAGCAGCCATCAACGGACGGAGGGGGGCTACACCTTC,TRBV11-2,NA,NA,TRBJ1-2
CSSKEAALGVYCEQFF,TGCAGCTCAAAAGAGGCAGCTCTCGGGGTATACTGTGAGCAGTTCTTC,TRBV29-1,NA,NA,TRBJ2-1
CASSLGQEYNEQFF,TGTGCCAGCAGCCTGGGACAGGAATACAATGAGCAGTTCTTC,TRBV4-2,NA,TRBD1,TRBJ2-1
CASSLGRDSASYEQYF,TGTGCCAGCAGCTTAGGCCGGGACTCCGCCTCCTACGAGCAGTACTTC,TRBV11-3,NA,NA,TRBJ2-7
CAIRQGRAADTQYF,TGTGCCATCCGACAGGGCCGGGCGGCAGATACGCAGTATTTT,TRBV28,few,TRBD1,TRBJ2-3
CASSRGPGQGAARYGYTF,TGCGCCAGCAGCAGGGGGCCGGGACAGGGGGCGGCCCGCTATGGCTACACCTTC,TRBV5-1,once,TRBD1,TRBJ1-2
CASRVTGPLHRYTF,TGTGCCAGCAGGGTAACAGGACCTTTACATCGCTACACCTTC,TRBV6-1,NA,NA,TRBJ1-2
CASSLDRLAEETQYF,TGTGCCAGCAGCTTAGATAGACTAGCGGAAGAGACCCAGTACTTC,TRBV7-2,NA,TRBD2,TRBJ2-5